The source of this T cell receptor (beta chain) is a study of early T cells in non-severe SARS-CoV-2 infection (TCRdb year 2021). Context from the whole study: Bulk RNA from unsorted whole blood was used for TCR sequencing, so alpha and beta chains could not be paired.

Here is what the overall study found, with its caveats: VDJdb matching was skewed toward anti-spike CD8 responses and likely underestimated virus-specific expansions, missing private and CD4 specificities.

In this sample, this clonotype turned up a few times. There is no known antigen for this receptor. The record has no base qualities; no much larger clone is one base away. V was cut back by 0 bases and J by 4 bases, leaving a gap of 10 bases between them. According to the germline V gene, CDR1 reads SGHRS and CDR2 reads YFSETQ. Including the terminal cysteine and phenylalanine, the CDR3 comprises 14 residues. Only the CDR3 DNA is retained, 42 bases long and in frame from the first base. Library method: 5' RACE. The sequencer was a NextSeq 500. To correct for sequencing error and PCR bias, the TCR library protocol tagged individual cDNA molecules with unique molecular identifiers. Both TCR alpha and beta chains were sequenced, and tight co-correlation was observed between alpha and beta sequence abundances in each sample. The authors' analysis ran thus. Decombinator V4 was used to annotate TCR sequences for V gene, J gene and CDR3. Expanded TCRs were defined as changing significantly between any two time points under a Poisson model with p below 0.0001. Abundances of TCRs were expressed as counts per million after normalisation to the total number of TCRs sequenced in each sample. TRAV1-2 paired with TRAJ12, TRAJ20 or TRAJ33 defined MAIT TCRs, while TRAV10 paired with TRAJ18 defined iNKT TCRs. A search of VDJdb, accessed on 1 November 2021, was run for TCRs annotated to CMV, EBV and SARS-CoV-2, with TCRs annotated for multiple antigens excluded. The public reads were reprocessed in TCRdb via fastp at Q25 and MiXCR, keeping in-frame beta chains. Under each unique CDR3 protein, matching rows form one entry showing the most common genes and DNA. The V and J calls were determined by TCRdb, not by the authors. The sample contains fewer than 30,000 distinct CDR3 sequences, 3.5% to 5% of them found a single time. Together, the top ten hold approximately 5.6% of the sample.

This was a case-control study nested in a cohort of healthcare workers in London, UK, who had nasopharyngeal swab PCR tests and blood samples taken every week. Between 23 and 31 March 2020, the week of the UK lockdown, healthcare workers were enrolled and then followed up weekly for as long as 16 weeks. The clonotype comes from an adult who was a healthcare worker with PCR-confirmed SARS-CoV-2 infection or an uninfected control (not recorded which). Sequenced sample: whole blood. The sequence is built from TRBV5-1 and TRBJ2-5; the D gene cannot be resolved reliably. The nucleotide sequence is given as TGCGCCAGCAGCTTGGGCGGTTCGCCAGAGACCCAGTACTTC. Its translation is CASSLGGSPETQYF. Full variable domain (CDR3 extended with the reference TRBV5-1 and TRBJ2-5 proteins): KAGVTQTPRYLIKTRGQQVTLSCSPISGHRSVSWYQQTPGQGLQFLFEYFSETQRNKGNFPGRFSGRQFSNSRSEMNVSTLELGDSALYLCASSLGGSPETQYFGPGTRLLVL.